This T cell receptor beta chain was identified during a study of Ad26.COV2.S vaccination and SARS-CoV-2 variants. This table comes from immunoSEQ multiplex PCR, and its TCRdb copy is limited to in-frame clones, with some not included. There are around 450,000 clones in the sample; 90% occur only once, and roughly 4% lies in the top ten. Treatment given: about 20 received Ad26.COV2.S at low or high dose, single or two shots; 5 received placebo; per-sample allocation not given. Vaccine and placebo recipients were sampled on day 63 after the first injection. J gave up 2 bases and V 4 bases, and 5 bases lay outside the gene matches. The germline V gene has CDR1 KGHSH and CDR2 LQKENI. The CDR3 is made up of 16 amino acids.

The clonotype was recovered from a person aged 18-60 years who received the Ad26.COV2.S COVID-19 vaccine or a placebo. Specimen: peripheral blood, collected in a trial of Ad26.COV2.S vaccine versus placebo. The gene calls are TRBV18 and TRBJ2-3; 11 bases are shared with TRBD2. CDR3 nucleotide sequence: TGTGCCAGCTCACACGGGACTAGCGGAGACACAGATACGCAGTATTTT. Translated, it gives CASSHGTSGDTDTQYF.